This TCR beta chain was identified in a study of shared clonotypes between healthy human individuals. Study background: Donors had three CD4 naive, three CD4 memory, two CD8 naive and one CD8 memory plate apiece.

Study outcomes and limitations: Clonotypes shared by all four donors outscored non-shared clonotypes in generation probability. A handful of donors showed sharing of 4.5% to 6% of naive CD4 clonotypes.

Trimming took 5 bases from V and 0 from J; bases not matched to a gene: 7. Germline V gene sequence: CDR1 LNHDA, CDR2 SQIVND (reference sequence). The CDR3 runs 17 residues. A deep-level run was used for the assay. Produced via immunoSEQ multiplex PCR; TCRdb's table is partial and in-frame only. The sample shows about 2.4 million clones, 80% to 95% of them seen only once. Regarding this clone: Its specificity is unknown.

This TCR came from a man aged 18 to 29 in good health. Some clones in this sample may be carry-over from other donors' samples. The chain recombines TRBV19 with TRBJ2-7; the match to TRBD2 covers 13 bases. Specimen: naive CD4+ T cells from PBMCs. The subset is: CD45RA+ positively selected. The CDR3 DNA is TGTGCCAGTAGTCTGATAGGGACTAGCGGGGACTCCTACGAGCAGTACTTC. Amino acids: CASSLIGTSGDSYEQYF. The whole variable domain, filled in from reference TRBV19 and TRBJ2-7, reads DGGITQSPKYLFRKEGQNVTLSCEQNLNHDAMYWYRQDPGQGLRLIYYSQIVNDFQKGDIAEGYSVSREKKESFPLTVTSAQKNPTAFYLCASSLIGTSGDSYEQYFGPGTRLTVT.